Described below is a single T cell receptor (beta chain) sequence and its context. The data were taken from a study of shared clonotypes between healthy human individuals. Germline CDR1 is LGHNT and CDR2 is FRNRAP. The CDR3 spans 12 residues. V lost 1 base and J lost 3, with 4 bases in between. Repertoires were generated with immunoSEQ multiplex PCR, while TCRdb's copy carries only in-frame clones and drops some. The repertoire includes under 1,900,000 clones, less than 99% of them detected once, and approximately 0.4% sits in the top ten. The sample consisted of naive CD4+ T cells sorted from blood. Sample subset: CD45RA+ positively selected. This clonotype was sampled from a man aged 25-45 years in good health. The gene calls are TRBV12-5 and TRBJ2-7; D gene ambiguous. The chain's CDR3 is CASGLESYEQYF. The CDR3 DNA is TGTGCTAGTGGTTTGGAAAGCTACGAGCAGTACTTC.